This T cell receptor beta chain was sequenced for a study of T cell responses to AZD1222 COVID-19 vaccine. Study-level findings and limits: No repertoire was sampled before or during the peak T cell response, only after it. When two AZD1222 doses had been given, Spike-specific TCR breadth and depth rose.

About this clone: Its antigen remains unidentified.

The CDR3 length is 16 residues. Trimming removed 1 base at V and 0 bases at J, with 12 bases between. Germline values: CDR1 MNHNS, CDR2 SASEGT. The assay was immunoSEQ multiplex PCR, and TCRdb's table has in-frame clones only and misses some. The sample contains 70,000 to 90,000 clones, about 89% of which appear only once. This material consisted of peripheral blood, taken on day 0 of AZD1222 vaccination. The TCR sequence derives from an adult in good health. J is TRBJ1-1 and V is TRBV6-1; no reliable D call. This CDR3 is CASSEERYHMNTEAFF. For the CDR3, the DNA is TGTGCCAGCAGTGAAGAGAGATACCACATGAACACTGAAGCTTTCTTT.